At least ten counts were recorded for the clone carrying this TCR beta chain. Its antigen is not known. This specimen belongs to a study of T cells in Graves' hyperthyroidism and ophthalmopathy. Overall study: Peripheral blood samples were taken at initial diagnosis, prior to any treatment. Study-level points and caveats: Median prediction lead before ophthalmopathy onset was 6.5 months with the model.

Amplified TCR beta CDR3 regions came from RNA transcripts. During a first-round RT-PCR of the TCR CDR3, the HTBI primer set was used. Each CDR3 protein is one row after TCRdb ran MiXCR on the multiplex PCR reads. The profile shows about half a million distinct CDR3 sequences, less than 25% of them singletons. The study enrolled patients aged 18 to 65 with newly diagnosed hyperthyroidism of under 2 months' duration. Trimming took off 7 bases at V and 7 bases at J, with 19 bases between the two ends. The CDR3 length is 14 residues. Per the germline V gene, CDR1 is LNHDA and CDR2 is SQIVND (reference sequence).

The sample taken for sequencing was blood. The chain carries TRBV19 and TRBJ1-1; perhaps TRBD1 as D (6 bases). This sequence was found in a man younger than 30 with Graves' hyperthyroidism. Written as DNA, the CDR3 is TGTGCCAGTACCAATGGGGGCAAAGTGAATGAAGCTTTCTTT. Protein product: CASTNGGKVNEAFF.